This TCR beta chain was observed in a study of T cell changes during pregnancy in multiple sclerosis. The V and J ends lost 6 bases and 6 bases respectively, with 11 bases between them. The CDR3 loop spans 12 amino acids. Per germline, CDR1 ENHRY and CDR2 SYGVKD. This table comes from immunoSEQ multiplex PCR, and its TCRdb copy is limited to in-frame clones, with some not included. This table has 70,000 or so clones, 80% to 95% appearing once. The source is a female donor with multiple sclerosis, enrolled in a pregnancy study. Sequencing used CD4+ T cells from peripheral blood mononuclear cells, obtained after pregnancy. The chain couples TRBV10-3 to TRBJ1-1; no reliable D call. As DNA, the CDR3 is TGTGCCATCAGCCCCATAGGAGCTGAAGCTTTCTTT. It encodes CAISPIGAEAFF.